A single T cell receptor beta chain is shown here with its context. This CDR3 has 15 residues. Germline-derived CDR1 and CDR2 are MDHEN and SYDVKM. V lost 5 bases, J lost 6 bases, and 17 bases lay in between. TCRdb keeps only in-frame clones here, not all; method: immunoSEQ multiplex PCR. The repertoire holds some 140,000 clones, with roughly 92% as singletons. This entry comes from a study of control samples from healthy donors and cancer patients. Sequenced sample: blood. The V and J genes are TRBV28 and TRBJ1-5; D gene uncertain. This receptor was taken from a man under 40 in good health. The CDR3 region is CASSHGYVQGQPQHF. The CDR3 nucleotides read TGTGCCAGCAGTCACGGGTATGTCCAAGGTCAGCCCCAGCATTTT.